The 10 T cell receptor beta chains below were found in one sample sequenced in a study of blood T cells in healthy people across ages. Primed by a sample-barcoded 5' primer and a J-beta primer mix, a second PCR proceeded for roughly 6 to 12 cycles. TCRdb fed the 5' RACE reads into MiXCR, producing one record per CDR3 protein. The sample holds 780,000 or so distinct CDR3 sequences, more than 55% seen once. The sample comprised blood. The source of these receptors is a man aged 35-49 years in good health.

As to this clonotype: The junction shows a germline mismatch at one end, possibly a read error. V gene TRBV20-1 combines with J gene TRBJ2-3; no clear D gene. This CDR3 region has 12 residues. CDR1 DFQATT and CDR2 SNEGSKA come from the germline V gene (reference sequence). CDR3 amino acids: CNASTGTDTQYF. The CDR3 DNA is TGCAATGCTAGTACAGGCACAGATACGCAGTATTTT.

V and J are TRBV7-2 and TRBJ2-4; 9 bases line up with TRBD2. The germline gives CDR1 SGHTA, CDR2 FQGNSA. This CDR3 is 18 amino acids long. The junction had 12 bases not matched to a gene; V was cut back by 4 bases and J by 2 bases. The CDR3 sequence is CASSSKGSAGGTKNIQYF. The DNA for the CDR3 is TGTGCCAGCAGCTCCAAAGGTTCGGCGGGAGGGACCAAAAACATTCAGTACTTC.

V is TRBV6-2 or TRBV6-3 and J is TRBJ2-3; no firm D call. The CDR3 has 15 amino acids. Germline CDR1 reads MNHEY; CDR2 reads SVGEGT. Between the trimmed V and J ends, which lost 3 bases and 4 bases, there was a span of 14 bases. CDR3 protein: CASSYLSQQSDTQYF. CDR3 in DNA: TGTGCCAGCAGTTATCTCAGTCAGCAGTCAGATACGCAGTATTTT.

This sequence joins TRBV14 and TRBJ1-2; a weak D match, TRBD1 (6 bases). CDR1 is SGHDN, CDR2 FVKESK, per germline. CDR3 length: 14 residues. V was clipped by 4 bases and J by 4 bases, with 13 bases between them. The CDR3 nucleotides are TGTGCCAGCAGCCCTCAGACAGGAGCCTATGGCTACACCTTC. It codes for CASSPQTGAYGYTF.

CDR3 residues: CASSSGPGQGTDTQYF. DNA for the CDR3: TGTGCCAGCAGTTCCGGCCCGGGACAGGGCACAGATACGCAGTATTTT. The chain carries TRBV6-4 and TRBJ2-3, with TRBD1 matching 8 bases. From germline, CDR1 is MRHNA and CDR2 SNTAGT. V was clipped by 5 bases and J by 1 base; unmatched bases: 8. There are 16 residues in the CDR3.

As DNA, the CDR3 is TGTGCCAGCAGTGAGAACGGATTCAATGAGCAGTTCTTC. It codes for CASSENGFNEQFF. V and J are TRBV2 and TRBJ2-1; D gene unclear. CDR3 size: 13 residues. Trimming removed 3 bases at V and 6 bases at J, with 9 bases between. Germline CDR1 is SNHLY and CDR2 is FYNNEI.

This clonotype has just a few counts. The DNA for the CDR3 is TGTGCCAGCAGCGGGGGGTATCAGCCCCAGCATTTT. Protein product: CASSGGYQPQHF. The chain combines TRBV12-3 or TRBV12-4 with TRBJ1-5; D might be TRBD1 (5 bases). Trimming removed 6 bases from V and 5 bases from J, with 8 bases in between. This CDR3 has 12 amino acids.

The CDR3 loop reads CASSVVASGPYNEQFF. The CDR3 DNA follows: TGTGCCAGCAGCGTAGTAGCCTCGGGCCCCTACAATGAGCAGTTCTTC. V is TRBV9 and J is TRBJ2-1; no definite D call. CDR3 length: 16 residues. Trimming stripped 0 bases from V and 2 bases from J, with 12 bases between. In germline, CDR1 is SGDLS, CDR2 YYNGEE.

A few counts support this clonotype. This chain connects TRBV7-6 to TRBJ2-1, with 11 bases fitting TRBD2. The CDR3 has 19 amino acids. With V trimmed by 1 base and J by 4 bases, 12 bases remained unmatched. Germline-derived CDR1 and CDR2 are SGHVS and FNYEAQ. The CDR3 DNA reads TGTGCCAGCAGCTTAGTGGAGCTAGCGGGAGGAGGGGAGTACAATGAGCAGTTCTTC. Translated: CASSLVELAGGGEYNEQFF. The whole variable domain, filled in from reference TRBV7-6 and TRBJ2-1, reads GAGVSQSPRYKVTKRGQDVALRCDPISGHVSLYWYRQALGQGPEFLTYFNYEAQQDKSGLPNDRFSAERPEGSISTLTIQRTEQRDSAMYRCASSLVELAGGGEYNEQFFGPGTRLTVL.

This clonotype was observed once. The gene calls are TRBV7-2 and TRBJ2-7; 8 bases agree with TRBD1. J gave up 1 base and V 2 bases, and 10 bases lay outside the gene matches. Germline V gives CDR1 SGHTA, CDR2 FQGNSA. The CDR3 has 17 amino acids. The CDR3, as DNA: TGTGCCAGCAGCTTATGGGATATCGGGACAGGTTCCTACGAGCAGTACTTC. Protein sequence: CASSLWDIGTGSYEQYF. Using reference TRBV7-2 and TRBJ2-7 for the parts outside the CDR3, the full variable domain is GAGVSQSPSNKVTEKGKDVELRCDPISGHTALYWYRQSLGQGLEFLIYFQGNSAPDKSGLPSDRFSAERTGGSVSTLTIQRTQQEDSAVYLCASSLWDIGTGSYEQYFGPGTRLTVT.